This T cell receptor (beta chain) was obtained from a study of molecular identifiers for immune sequencing clone quantification. Study information: Across replicate runs, RNA obtained from about 21,000 or 97,000 naive CD8 cells was divided into five, with four undergoing sequencing. General observations from the study: Effector cells kept over 98% of their molecules in clones above 20 RNA copies, while naive cells kept under 1% there.

Based on a CD8+CD4-CCR7+CD45RA+ profile, naive CD8 T cells were sorted. This clonotype has ten or more counts. Its cognate antigen is unknown. Bulk TCR libraries were made with methods that had been previously described and with listed TCR primers. MiXCR, run by TCRdb on the PCR reads, gives a single entry per CDR3 protein. The table lists about half a million distinct CDR3 sequences, about a fifth of them singletons. Per germline, CDR1 DFQATT and CDR2 SNEGSKA (reference sequence). Trimming left V 0 bases short and J 5 bases short, with 16 bases between. This CDR3 comprises 15 residues. Sequences were obtained from naive CD8+ T cells from blood, with Jurkat cell RNA spiked in. Subset indicated: FACS-sorted CD8+CD4-CCR7+CD45RA+ naive T cells. The chain has TRBV20-1 and TRBJ1-2; unclear D gene. The sequence derives from a human donor in good health. Some libraries in this study had Jurkat cell RNA spiked in. CDR3 in DNA: TGCAGTGCTAGAGATCTTTTTGACGAAGGGTATGGCTACACCTTC. Protein: CSARDLFDEGYGYTF.